Reported below is one T cell receptor beta chain. Its antigen remains unidentified. The sample belongs to a study of radiation and T cells in renal cell carcinoma. Study outcomes and limitations: Without pretreatment biopsies, baseline tumor clonotype presence was undetermined.

Per the germline V gene, CDR1 is KGHSH and CDR2 is LQKENI. The CDR3 loop spans 14 amino acids. The germline V and J ends were trimmed by 2 bases and 4 bases, with 11 bases remaining between them. Time point in this sample: blood 4 weeks post-SBRT, at nephrectomy. Treatment given: 15 Gy SBRT to primary tumor, nephrectomy 4 weeks later. Generated by immunoSEQ multiplex PCR, the TCRdb table keeps only in-frame clones and is missing some. The table lists just under 150,000 clones, around 88% of them singletons. The TCR comes from a woman aged 50 to 65 with renal cell carcinoma. The genes are TRBV18 and TRBJ2-5; weak D call: TRBD2 (7 bases). The sample here was blood, taken from a patient whose treatment included radiotherapy and nephrectomy. This CDR3 reads CASSPRGGRETQYF. DNA of the CDR3: TGTGCCAGCTCACCAAGGGGGGGTCGAGAGACCCAGTACTTC.